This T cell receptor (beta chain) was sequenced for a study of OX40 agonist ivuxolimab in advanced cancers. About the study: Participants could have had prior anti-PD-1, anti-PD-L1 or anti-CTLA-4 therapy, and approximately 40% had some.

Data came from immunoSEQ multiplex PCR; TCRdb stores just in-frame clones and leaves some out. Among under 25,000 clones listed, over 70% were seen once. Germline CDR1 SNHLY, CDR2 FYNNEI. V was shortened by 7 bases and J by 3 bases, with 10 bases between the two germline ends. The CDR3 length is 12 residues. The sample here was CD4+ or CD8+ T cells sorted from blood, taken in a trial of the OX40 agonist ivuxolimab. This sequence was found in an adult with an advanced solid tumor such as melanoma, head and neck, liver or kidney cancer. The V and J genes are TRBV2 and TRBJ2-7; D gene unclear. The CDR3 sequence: CASTPDRYEQYF. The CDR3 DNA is TGTGCCAGCACCCCGGACCGCTACGAGCAGTACTTC.